This T cell receptor beta chain appears in the sequencing data of a study of spatial heterogeneity in lung cancer. The CDR3 covers 11 residues. With 2 bases clipped from V and 15 bases from J, the junction kept 2 bases outside the gene matches. Each CDR3 protein gets one entry after TCRdb re-called the 5' RACE reads with MiXCR. The sample yields about 4,100 distinct CDR3 sequences, 20% to 25% seen once. In regard to this clonotype: This beta chain is off target for a library built for alpha chains, so its abundance means little.

Time point denoted: sample taken at primary tumor resection. Whole RNA from tumor, nontumor lung or frozen PBMC was sequenced unsorted. The source of this sequence is a female donor with early-stage non-small cell lung cancer. The chain joins TRBV12-3 or TRBV12-4 to TRBJ2-1; TRBD2 agrees at 9 bases. The sample here was PBMCs, taken at surgery. The CDR3 reads CASSLRLAVFF. The CDR3 region has the DNA TGTGCCAGCAGTTTACGACTAGCGGTGTTCTTC.